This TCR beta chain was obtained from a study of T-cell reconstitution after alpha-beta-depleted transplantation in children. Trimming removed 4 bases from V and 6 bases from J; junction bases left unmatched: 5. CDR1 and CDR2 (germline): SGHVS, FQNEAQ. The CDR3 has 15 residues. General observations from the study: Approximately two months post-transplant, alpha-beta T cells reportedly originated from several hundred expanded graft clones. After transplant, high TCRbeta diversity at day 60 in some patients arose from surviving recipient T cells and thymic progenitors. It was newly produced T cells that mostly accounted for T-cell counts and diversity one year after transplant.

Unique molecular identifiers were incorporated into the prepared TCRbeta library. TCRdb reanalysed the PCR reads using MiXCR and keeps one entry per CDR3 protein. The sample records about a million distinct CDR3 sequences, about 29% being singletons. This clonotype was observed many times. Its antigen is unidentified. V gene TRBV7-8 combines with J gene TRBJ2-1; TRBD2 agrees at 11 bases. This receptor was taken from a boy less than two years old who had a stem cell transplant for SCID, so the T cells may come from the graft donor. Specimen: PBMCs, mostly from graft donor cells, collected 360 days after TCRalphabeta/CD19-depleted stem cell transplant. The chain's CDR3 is CASSSSGLAGNEQFF. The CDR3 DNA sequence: TGTGCCAGCAGCTCTTCCGGACTAGCGGGCAATGAGCAGTTCTTC.